The 22 T cell receptor beta chains presented below share a single source sample, sequenced in a study of T cells in women clearing cervical HPV infection (dated by TCRdb to the late 2010s). The library was produced with the immunoSEQ multiplex PCR assay. This immuneACCESS table, as held by TCRdb, lists in-frame sequences with V and J called but not all clones. Of the missing ones, under half trace to an unresolved V gene in checked studies; the others have no known cause. The table kept for this sample lists about 23,000 clones. The ten largest clones add up to 2% to 3% of the sample. The sample taken for sequencing was blood buffy coat. Receptors originate from a woman between 18 and 69 years old with a cervical HPV16 infection that either progressed to CIN3+ or cleared (not recorded which).

Of note for this clone: Read data end 3 residues before the CDR3 end; the end is taken from the germline J gene. The J gene is TRBJ2-1, the V gene TRBV20-1, with D unresolved. The length of the CDR3 is 16 residues. V was cut by 1 base and J by 3 bases, with 16 bases left in between. Germline CDR1 is DFQATT and CDR2 is SNEGSKA (reference sequence). The CDR3 is CSARVEAHSYYNEQFF. The CDR3 bases that were read are TGCAGTGCTAGAGTGGAAGCGCACTCCTACTACAATGAG.

Comment on this clone: Read sequence stops 3 residues before the CDR3 end, and the germline J gene provides the missing end. This chain joins TRBV6-4 and TRBJ1-4; weak D call: TRBD1 (5 bases). Trimming stripped 0 bases from V and 8 bases from J, with 16 bases between. CDR3 length: 16 amino acids. The germline V gene has CDR1 MRHNA and CDR2 SNTAGT. CDR3 amino acids: CASSDSNWGEKEKLFF. Partial CDR3 DNA: TGTGCCAGCAGTGACTCAAACTGGGGGGAAAAGGAAAAA.

Remarks on this clone: The sequence runs out 3 residues before the end of the CDR3; the remainder is reconstructed from the germline J gene. The chain recombines TRBV7-9 with TRBJ2-7; tentative D call: TRBD1 (6 bases). The V end lost 1 base, the J end lost 3 bases, and 7 bases lay between the germline ends. Germline CDR1 is SEHNR and CDR2 is FQNEAQ (reference sequence). This CDR3 spans 13 amino acids. The CDR3 DNA, read in part, is TGTGCCAGCAGCTTAGGAGGGGGCTACGAG. It encodes CASSLGGGYE. The complete CDR3 reads CASSLGGGYEQYF.

A note on this clone: The DNA ends 3 residues before the CDR3 does, and the rest of the CDR3 is filled in from the germline J gene. The rearrangement uses TRBV4-1 and TRBJ1-4; D is unresolved. The CDR3 extends over 15 amino acids. Germline V CDR1 and CDR2: MGHRA, YSYEKL. With 0 bases removed from V and 2 bases from J, the gap between germline ends came to 7 bases. CDR3 DNA (partial): TGCGCCAGCAGCCAAGATCACAGTACTAATGAAAAA. Its translation: CASSQDHSTNEK. The full CDR3 sequence reads CASSQDHSTNEKLFF.

As concerns this clone: Read sequence stops 3 residues before the CDR3 end, and the germline J gene provides the missing end. The chain employs TRBV20-1 and TRBJ2-7, with 9 bases that match TRBD2. The V gene end was trimmed by 1 base and the J gene end by 4 bases; junction bases not matched to a gene: 11. This CDR3 has 16 residues. The germline CDR1 and CDR2 sequences are DFQATT and SNEGSKA (reference sequence). The covered CDR3 bases are TGCAGTGCTAGAGGGGGGCGTGGCGGGAGGGGTTACGAG. Its protein is CSARGGRGGRGYE. Given in full, the CDR3 is CSARGGRGGRGYEQYF.

Turning to this clone: From the germline J gene comes the end of the CDR3, since the read stops 3 residues before it. The rearrangement links TRBV28 to TRBJ1-2; TRBD1 is a possible D gene (6 bases). The CDR3 contains 14 residues. Trimming shortened V by 8 bases and J by 7 bases, and 20 bases separated the two germline ends. The germline gives CDR1 MDHEN, CDR2 SYDVKM. The CDR3 DNA, read in part, is TGTGCCAGCTGGTCCTCAAGGGGGAATGGTGGC. Translation gives CASWSSRGNGG. The whole CDR3 sequence reads CASWSSRGNGGYTF.

For this clone: The CDR3 end is not reached by the read, which stops 3 residues before it; the germline J gene fills it in. The chain joins TRBV4-2 to TRBJ1-1; 7 bases agree with TRBD1. Germline V gives CDR1 LGHNA, CDR2 YNFKEQ. The CDR3 is made up of 17 amino acids. V lost 4 bases and J lost 4; bases outside the gene matches: 15. The CDR3 bases that were read are TGTGCCAGCAGCCCTGGTCAGGGGGTAGAGGGTGGCACTGAA. As protein: CASSPGQGVEGGTE. The whole CDR3 reads CASSPGQGVEGGTEAFF.

This CDR3 reads CSARGPGQGGYNEQFF. The sequenced CDR3 bases are TGCAGTGCTAGAGGTCCGGGACAGGGGGGATACAATGAG. V gene TRBV20-1 combines with J gene TRBJ2-1, with 11 nucleotides matching TRBD1. The read terminates 3 residues before the CDR3 end, so the remaining end is supplied by the germline J gene. The CDR3 has 16 amino acids. The V gene end was trimmed by 1 base and the J gene end by 4 bases; junction bases not matched to a gene: 6. Germline loops: CDR1 DFQATT, CDR2 SNEGSKA (reference sequence).

About this clone: The CDR3 end falls 3 residues outside the read, so it is completed with the germline J gene. V usage is TRBV7-3 and J usage is TRBJ2-1; 14 nucleotides line up with TRBD2. In germline, CDR1 is SGHTA, CDR2 FQGTGA. V lost 5 bases, J lost 9 bases, and 3 bases stayed unmatched. The CDR3 totals 14 residues. CDR3 DNA (partial): TGTGCCAGCAGCCACGGACTAGCGGGAGGTGAG. It translates to CASSHGLAGGE. The full CDR3 sequence reads CASSHGLAGGEQFF.

About this clone: The CDR3 end lies 3 residues beyond the end of the read and is filled in from the germline J gene. This chain uses TRBV7-3 with TRBJ2-2, with D tentatively TRBD2 (7 bases). V was pared by 3 bases and J by 1 base, with 12 bases between. Per germline, CDR1 SGHTA and CDR2 FQGTGA. The CDR3 sequence is 16 residues long. CDR3 amino acids: CASSFGGQGNTGELFF. The CDR3 bases that were read are TGTGCCAGCAGCTTCGGGGGGCAGGGGAACACCGGGGAG. The full variable domain, with the rest looked up from reference TRBV7-3 and TRBJ2-2, is GAGVSQTPSNKVTEKGKYVELRCDPISGHTALYWYRQSLGQGPEFLIYFQGTGAADDSGLPNDRFFAVRPEGSVSTLKIQRTERGDSAVYLCASSFGGQGNTGELFFGEGSRLTVL.

A remark on this clone: The CDR3 extends 3 residues past the end of the read, so its final part is completed from the germline J gene. The sample contains more than one DNA sequence encoding this CDR3. The V and J genes are TRBV10-1 and TRBJ2-3; 8 bases are a match to TRBD2. V lost 6 bases and J lost 6; bases outside the gene matches: 8. CDR1 is WNHNN and CDR2 is SYGVQD in the germline V gene (reference sequence). CDR3 length: 14 amino acids. Partial CDR3 DNA: TGCGCCAGCAGCGAGAGCGGGGGTAAGGATACG. This sequence encodes CASSESGGKDT. The whole CDR3 sequence is CASSESGGKDTQYF.

As regards this clone: From the germline J gene comes the end of the CDR3, since the read stops 3 residues before it. This chain uses TRBV7-6 with TRBJ2-1, with 9 bases fitting TRBD1. The ends lost 5 bases at V and 7 bases at J; junction bases unmatched: 12. There are 16 residues in the CDR3. Per the germline V gene, CDR1 is SGHVS and CDR2 is FNYEAQ. The CDR3 bases that were read are TGTGCCAGCAGCCCGAAACCGGGACAGGGCCAAAATGAG. It yields the protein CASSPKPGQGQNE. The CDR3, in full, reads CASSPKPGQGQNEQFF.

Note on this clone: The read halts 3 residues ahead of the CDR3 end, with the missing end drawn from the germline J gene. The V call is TRBV28, the J call TRBJ2-7; 9 bases fit TRBD1. Germline-derived CDR1 and CDR2 are MDHEN and SYDVKM. Trimming cost V 3 bases and J 4 bases; bases outside gene matches: 16. The CDR3 sequence is 18 residues long. CDR3 region: CASSFPPWGQGGRYEQYF. The CDR3 DNA, read in part, is TGTGCCAGCAGTTTTCCGCCTTGGGGACAGGGAGGGAGGTACGAG.

In the case of this clone: The CDR3 end is not reached by the read, which stops 3 residues before it; the germline J gene fills it in. This chain uses TRBV7-2 with TRBJ1-5; D perhaps matches TRBD1 (6 bases). Germline V gene lookup returns CDR1 SGHTA and CDR2 FQGNSA. The CDR3 is 15 residues long. Trimming took off 5 bases at V and 4 bases at J, with 15 bases between the two ends. The CDR3 sequence: CASSLWTALNQPQHF. CDR3 bases read: TGTGCCAGCAGCCTGTGGACAGCATTAAATCAGCCC.

Concerning this clone: The CDR3 end is not reached by the read, which stops 3 residues before it; the germline J gene fills it in. The chain joins TRBV19 to TRBJ1-2; 8 bases fit TRBD1. V lost 4 bases to trimming and J lost 4 bases; unmatched junction nucleotides: 14. The CDR3 is 17 residues long. Germline loops: CDR1 LNHDA, CDR2 SQIVND (reference sequence). Incomplete CDR3 DNA: TGTGCCAGTAGTAATCCCAGGGGGCAGCCTCCCTCCTATGGC. Translation gives CASSNPRGQPPSYG. In full, the CDR3 is CASSNPRGQPPSYGYTF. The full variable domain, completed using reference TRBV19 and TRBJ1-2, is DGGITQSPKYLFRKEGQNVTLSCEQNLNHDAMYWYRQDPGQGLRLIYYSQIVNDFQKGDIAEGYSVSREKKESFPLTVTSAQKNPTAFYLCASSNPRGQPPSYGYTFGSGTRLTVV.

This clone is deemed medium-sized by its frequency. Incomplete CDR3 DNA: TGCGCCAGCAGGACGGGACACTCTGGGGCCAACGTC. Protein sequence: CASRTGHSGANV. The CDR3 in its entirety is CASRTGHSGANVLTF. The gene calls are TRBV5-1 and TRBJ2-6; tentatively, D is TRBD1 (6 bases). With the read ending 3 residues before the CDR3 end, the germline J gene is used to fill in that end. The CDR3 contains 15 residues. The germline V gene encodes CDR1 SGHRS and CDR2 YFSETQ. V lost 5 bases to trimming and J lost 0 bases, with 9 bases between them.

On this clone itself: The read terminates 3 residues ahead of where the CDR3 ends, so the germline J gene completes it. The chain carries TRBV20-1 and TRBJ1-1, with D possibly being TRBD1 (5 bases). This CDR3 is 14 amino acids long. Germline V CDR1 and CDR2: DFQATT, SNEGSKA (reference sequence). Trimming took off 1 base at V and 0 bases at J, with 9 bases between the two ends. CDR3 in amino acids: CSARVGHLNTEAFF. The covered CDR3 bases are TGCAGTGCTAGAGTGGGGCACCTGAACACTGAA.

CDR3 protein: CASSRGLNTEAFF. Incomplete CDR3 DNA: TGTGCCAGTTCCCGGGGTTTGAACACTGAA. The chain couples TRBV19 to TRBJ1-1, with D unclear. The read comes to an end 3 residues before the CDR3 does, leaving the germline J gene to fill in the end. This CDR3 comprises 13 residues. Germline V gene data show CDR1 as LNHDA and CDR2 as SQIVND (reference sequence). V lost 8 bases and J 0 bases, leaving 10 bases between the germline ends.

Concerning this clone: The read ends 3 residues early relative to the CDR3; the germline J gene fills the gap. The chain combines TRBV2 with TRBJ1-2; 10 bases are a match to TRBD1. CDR3 length: 16 amino acids. The J segment lost 3 bases and the V segment lost 6 bases, leaving 10 bases of the junction unmatched. Germline assignment: CDR1 SNHLY and CDR2 FYNNEI. The CDR3 reads CASSGTGATIYYGYTF. The part of the CDR3 DNA that was read is TGTGCCAGCAGCGGGACAGGGGCAACAATTTACTATGGC.

A word on this clone: The sequenced fragment ends 3 residues before the CDR3 boundary, so the rest is inferred from the germline J gene. This chain joins TRBV30 and TRBJ2-2; D possibly corresponds to TRBD2 (6 bases). Germline V gene data show CDR1 as GTSNPN and CDR2 as SVGIG (reference sequence). The CDR3 is 14 amino acids. The CDR3 loop is CAWSLGGGGSPLFF. The sequenced CDR3 bases are TGTGCCTGGAGCTTGGGGGGAGGAGGTTCACCG.

Considering frequency, this clone is medium-sized (0.01 to 0.1%). The read terminates 3 residues before the CDR3 end, so the remaining end is supplied by the germline J gene. The same CDR3 arises from other DNA sequences in this sample as well. V and J are TRBV7-6 and TRBJ2-2, with 8 bases matching TRBD1. J lost 6 bases, V lost 5 bases, and 8 bases had no gene match. Germline V gives CDR1 SGHVS, CDR2 FNYEAQ. This CDR3 spans 15 amino acids. CDR3 loop: CASSPGQGASGELFF. The sequenced part of the CDR3 DNA is TGTGCCAGCAGCCCAGGGCAGGGGGCGTCCGGGGAG. The full variable domain, completed using reference TRBV7-6 and TRBJ2-2, is GAGVSQSPRYKVTKRGQDVALRCDPISGHVSLYWYRQALGQGPEFLTYFNYEAQQDKSGLPNDRFSAERPEGSISTLTIQRTEQRDSAMYRCASSPGQGASGELFFGEGSRLTVL.

As to this clone: The CDR3 is cut off 3 residues early in the read; its end comes from the germline J gene. The chain uses TRBV18 and TRBJ1-1, with 11 positions matching TRBD1. The CDR3 has 15 amino acids. The V segment lost 4 bases and the J segment 2 bases; nucleotides outside the gene matches: 3. Germline CDR1 is KGHSH and CDR2 is LQKENI. CDR3 amino acids: CASSLGQGANTEAFF. The sequenced part of the CDR3 DNA is TGTGCCAGCTCACTCGGACAGGGGGCAAACACTGAA.